Listed here are 6 T cell receptor beta chains from one sample, sequenced in a study of cytomegalovirus exposure and HLA in healthy donors (TCRdb year 2017). Receptor libraries were prepared by the immunoSEQ multiplex PCR assay. For the multiplex PCR, a mixture combining 60 forward primers for TCR Vbeta segments and 13 reverse primers for TCR Jbeta segments was used. In TCRdb, the immuneACCESS table is reduced to in-frame sequences with V and J assigned. These tables do not hold every clone; where another copy was compared, an unresolved V gene accounts for under half, and the others remain unexplained. The sample's table covers tens of thousands of clones. 3.4% of the sample rests with the top ten. The specimen was PBMCs. Every receptor here comes from a woman aged 40 to 50 in good health and CMV-seropositive.

The V gene is TRBV4-1, the J gene TRBJ1-1; D remains ambiguous. V shed 1 base and J shed 4 bases, with 10 bases lying between them. CDR3 length: 14 residues. Germline V gives CDR1 MGHRA, CDR2 YSYEKL. The CDR3 here is CASSQVAGSTEAFF. The CDR3 DNA reads as TGCGCCAGCAGCCAAGTAGCGGGGAGCACTGAAGCTTTCTTT.

J is TRBJ2-4 and V is TRBV18, with 7 bases that match TRBD2. The trim removed 0 bases at V and 7 bases at J, leaving 12 bases unmatched. CDR1 is KGHSH, CDR2 LQKENI, per germline. The CDR3 length is 17 residues. The CDR3: CASSPPVGGPVRNIQYF. The DNA of the CDR3 is TGTGCCAGCTCACCACCGGTGGGAGGGCCAGTCCGTAACATTCAGTACTTC.

The V call is TRBV11-3, the J call TRBJ2-3; 13 bases map to TRBD2. V lost 5 bases to trimming and J lost 5 bases; unmatched junction nucleotides: 7. The germline V gene has CDR1 SGHNT and CDR2 YENEEA. The CDR3 consists of 16 residues. CDR3 sequence: CASSRSGTSGVDTQYF. The CDR3 DNA reads as TGTGCCAGCAGCAGGAGCGGGACTAGCGGGGTAGATACGCAGTATTTT. The whole variable domain, filled in from reference TRBV11-3 and TRBJ2-3, reads EAGVVQSPRYKIIEKKQPVAFWCNPISGHNTLYWYLQNLGQGPELLIRYENEEAVDDSQLPKDRFSAERLKGVDSTLKIQPAELGDSAVYLCASSRSGTSGVDTQYFGPGTRLTVL.

This chain connects TRBV6-5 to TRBJ2-7; weak D call: TRBD1 (6 bases). Per the germline V gene, CDR1 is MNHEY and CDR2 is SVGAGI. The CDR3 runs 15 residues. V lost 5 bases to trimming and J lost 5 bases, with 19 bases between them. DNA of the CDR3: TGTGCCAGCAGTACCTCGGGGACACGGTATGACGAGCAGTACTTC. Its translation: CASSTSGTRYDEQYF.

This chain uses TRBV6-5 with TRBJ1-1; no clear D gene. Germline V gene sequence: CDR1 MNHEY, CDR2 SVGAGI. Trimming removed 4 bases from V and 7 bases from J, with 7 bases in between. There are 11 residues in the CDR3. The CDR3 protein is CASSSTIEAFF. The CDR3 DNA sequence: TGTGCCAGCAGTTCGACAATTGAAGCTTTCTTT.

J is TRBJ2-5 and V is TRBV5-1, with D perhaps matching TRBD1 (6 bases). Germline CDR1 SGHRS, CDR2 YFSETQ. The CDR3 length is 14 residues. Trimming took off 3 bases at V and 1 base at J, with 10 bases between the two ends. CDR3 nucleotide sequence: TGCGCCAGCAGCTCTACAGGGCGCCAAGAGACCCAGTACTTC. This encodes CASSSTGRQETQYF.